Listed here are 25 T cell receptor beta chains from one sample, sequenced in a study of T cell changes during pregnancy in multiple sclerosis. Sequenced by immunoSEQ multiplex PCR; TCRdb stores in-frame clones only, minus some. The sample consists of about 48,000 clones, approximately 92% of them appearing once. The starting material was CD4+ T cells from peripheral blood mononuclear cells, obtained in the second trimester of pregnancy. Receptors originate from a female donor in good health, enrolled as a control in a pregnancy study.

The chain joins TRBV28 to TRBJ2-5, with TRBD2 matching over 12 bases. Germline loops: CDR1 MDHEN, CDR2 SYDVKM. V shed 5 bases and J 6 bases; nucleotides not matched to a gene: 10. This CDR3 contains 16 residues. The CDR3 spells CASSPRTSGDGKTQYF. DNA of the CDR3: TGTGCCAGCAGTCCCCGGACTAGCGGGGATGGGAAGACCCAGTACTTC. Full variable domain (rest looked up from reference TRBV28 and TRBJ2-5): DVKVTQSSRYLVKRTGEKVFLECVQDMDHENMFWYRQDPGLGLRLIYFSYDVKMKEKGDIPEGYSVSREKKERFSLILESASTNQTSMYLCASSPRTSGDGKTQYFGPGTRLLVL.

V and J are TRBV6-4 and TRBJ2-1, with TRBD2 matching over 7 bases. Losses at the gene ends were 3 bases for V and 9 bases for J; bases not matched to a gene: 11. The germline CDR1 and CDR2 sequences are MRHNA and SNTAGT. CDR3 length equals 15 residues. In nucleotides, the CDR3 is TGTGCCAGCAGTGAGGGTGCGGGAGTGTGGGGTGAGCAGTTCTTC. Translation: CASSEGAGVWGEQFF.

This rearrangement joins TRBV14 to TRBJ1-1; D remains ambiguous. Germline assignment: CDR1 SGHDN and CDR2 FVKESK. The CDR3 spans 12 residues. Trimming shortened V by 0 bases and J by 4 bases, and 3 bases separated the two germline ends. The CDR3 sequence is CASSQERTEAFF. CDR3 DNA: TGTGCCAGCAGCCAAGAGCGCACTGAAGCTTTCTTT.

The rearrangement links TRBV18 to TRBJ2-1; 10 bases line up with TRBD2. The V and J ends lost 2 bases and 3 bases, in that order; junction bases with no gene match: 7. This CDR3 has 17 residues. Per the germline V gene, CDR1 is KGHSH and CDR2 is LQKENI. The CDR3 sequence is CASSPEAASGGYNEQFF. The CDR3 DNA is TGTGCCAGCTCACCAGAAGCTGCTAGCGGGGGCTACAATGAGCAGTTCTTC.

This rearrangement joins TRBV6-4 to TRBJ2-2, with D perhaps matching TRBD1 (6 bases). V was clipped by 4 bases and J by 1 base, with 13 bases between them. This CDR3 comprises 16 residues. Germline CDR1 is MRHNA and CDR2 is SNTAGT. The CDR3 DNA is TGTGCCAGCAGTGCCGTGACAGGCTTGAACACCGGGGAGCTGTTTTTT. This codes for CASSAVTGLNTGELFF.

The CDR3 DNA sequence: TGTGCCAGCAGTGGGGGGGGTCTAAGCAATCAGCCCCAGCATTTT. This translates into CASSGGGLSNQPQHF. This rearrangement joins TRBV2 to TRBJ1-5, with TRBD1 as a possible D gene (5 bases). The CDR3 loop spans 15 amino acids. CDR1 and CDR2 from the germline V gene are SNHLY and FYNNEI. Trimming removed 4 bases at V and 1 base at J, with 11 bases between.

This chain connects TRBV7-8 to TRBJ2-7, with a weak D call TRBD2 (6 bases). Trimming left V 2 bases short and J 3 bases short, with 14 bases between. The CDR3 runs 15 residues. In germline, CDR1 is SGHVS, CDR2 FQNEAQ. The CDR3 reads CASSLTGVGIYEQYF. As DNA, the CDR3 is TGTGCCAGCAGCTTAACGGGGGTAGGGATCTACGAGCAGTACTTC.

DNA of the CDR3: TGTGCCAGCAGCCCACGACTATGGCGGGATGTCACAGATACGCAGTATTTT. Translating it yields CASSPRLWRDVTDTQYF. This sequence joins TRBV7-8 and TRBJ2-3; a weak D match, TRBD2 (6 bases). CDR1 is SGHVS, CDR2 FQNEAQ, per germline. The CDR3 spans 17 residues. V lost 5 bases, J lost 2 bases, and 20 bases lay in between.

This chain links TRBV23-1 with TRBJ2-3; possible D gene TRBD2, 5 bases. TRBV23-1 falls under the ORF class, with uncertain function. The CDR3 runs 16 residues. V gave up 8 bases and J gave up 2 bases, with 20 bases separating them. The CDR3 here is CASLLNFSEITDTQYF. CDR3 bases: TGCGCCAGCCTACTAAATTTTAGCGAAATCACAGATACGCAGTATTTT.

The chain combines TRBV4-2 with TRBJ1-2, with TRBD1 matching 12 bases. The V gene end was trimmed by 3 bases and the J gene end by 3 bases; junction bases not matched to a gene: 5. The CDR3 length is 16 residues. Germline V lookup: CDR1 LGHNA, CDR2 YNFKEQ. The CDR3, as DNA: TGTGCCAGCAGCCAGAGGGGACAGGGGGCGGACTATGGCTACACCTTC. This encodes CASSQRGQGADYGYTF.

In its sample, this clone was seen once. The chain employs TRBV2 and TRBJ1-5; TRBD1 matches 7 bases. V trimming: 7 bases; J trimming: 0 bases; junction bases outside the gene matches: 6. CDR3 length: 15 amino acids. The germline gives CDR1 SNHLY, CDR2 FYNNEI. The CDR3 coding sequence is TGTGCCAGCACTTCGACAGGGCGTAGCAATCAGCCCCAGCATTTT. Amino acids: CASTSTGRSNQPQHF.

This clone was picked up one time. This chain links TRBV7-7 with TRBJ2-1; D gene uncertain. Looked up from germline, CDR1 is SSHAT and CDR2 is FNYEAQ (reference sequence). The CDR3 has 13 amino acids. V lost 1 base to trimming and J lost 5 bases, with 6 bases between them. In nucleotides, the CDR3 is TGTGCCAGCAGCTTAGGTCAGAACAATGAGCAGTTCTTC. It translates to CASSLGQNNEQFF.

This clone was seen just once. The chain is built from TRBV2 and TRBJ2-1, with 10 bases matching TRBD2. Unmatched junction bases numbered 7, after V lost 6 bases and J lost 5 bases. The CDR3 has 15 amino acids. Germline CDR1 SNHLY, CDR2 FYNNEI. In DNA, the CDR3 is TGTGCCAGCAGAAACCGGACTAGCGGTAACAATGAGCAGTTCTTC. This translates into CASRNRTSGNNEQFF.

This clone was seen a handful of times. The chain has TRBV4-2 and TRBJ1-3; no clear D gene. The CDR3 extends over 15 amino acids. V lost 1 base to trimming and J lost 2 bases, with 9 bases between them. Per the germline V gene, CDR1 is LGHNA and CDR2 is YNFKEQ. The CDR3 region is CASSQVGGTGNTIYF. Here the CDR3 DNA reads TGTGCCAGCAGCCAAGTGGGAGGGACTGGAAACACCATATATTTT.

This chain links TRBV28 with TRBJ2-6, with 10 bases that match TRBD1. The V segment lost 7 bases and the J segment 2 bases; nucleotides outside the gene matches: 8. The length of the CDR3 is 17 residues. CDR1 and CDR2 (germline): MDHEN, SYDVKM. In nucleotides, the CDR3 is TGTGCCAGCACGGGGGGACAGGGGAGGACTGGGGCCAACGTCCTGACTTTC. It codes for CASTGGQGRTGANVLTF.

Worth noting for this clone: A read error may account for a junction end that differs from germline. V is TRBV4-2 and J is TRBJ1-4; 9 bases are a match to TRBD1. The V gene's germline CDR1 is LGHNA and CDR2 YNFKEQ. The CDR3 loop spans 17 amino acids. CDR3 DNA: TGTGCCAGCAGCCTACAGAGTACAGGGGGCGCTAAGGAAAAACTGTTTTTT. This translates into CASSLQSTGGAKEKLFF.

The chain employs TRBV10-3 and TRBJ1-2; tentative D call: TRBD1 (5 bases). CDR3 size: 15 residues. V was clipped by 2 bases and J by 1 base, with 11 bases between them. Germline CDR1 reads ENHRY; CDR2 reads SYGVKD. CDR3 bases: TGTGCCATCAGTGAGCCGACAGTCCATAACTATGGCTACACCTTC. Translating gives CAISEPTVHNYGYTF.

The chain links TRBV18 to TRBJ1-1, with 8 nucleotides matching TRBD1. Germline loops: CDR1 KGHSH, CDR2 LQKENI. The CDR3 runs 14 residues. The V segment lost 6 bases and the J segment 4 bases; nucleotides outside the gene matches: 7. The CDR3 coding sequence is TGTGCCAGCTCCTCGACAGGGGAGGCCACTGAAGCTTTCTTT. It yields the protein CASSSTGEATEAFF.

CDR3 sequence (DNA): TGTGCCAGCAGCATCAAGGCGCCAGGGGGAAATCCAGATACGCAGTATTTT. This translates into CASSIKAPGGNPDTQYF. The V call is TRBV11-2, the J call TRBJ2-3; 7 bases map to TRBD1. V shed 5 bases and J 4 bases; nucleotides not matched to a gene: 15. This CDR3 has 17 amino acids. From germline, CDR1 is SGHAT and CDR2 FQNNGV.

The rearrangement links TRBV5-5 to TRBJ2-7, with D tentatively TRBD2 (6 bases). The germline CDR1 and CDR2 sequences are SGHKS and YYEKEE (reference sequence). The CDR3 spans 15 residues. V dropped 4 bases and J dropped 5 bases, with 19 bases sitting between them. CDR3 nucleotides: TGTGCCAGCAGCCCCACCGCGGGGTCCCTCCACGAGCAGTACTTC. Its translation is CASSPTAGSLHEQYF.

The chain links TRBV5-4 to TRBJ2-3, with TRBD1 as a possible D gene (6 bases). The CDR3 is 11 amino acids. The V and J ends lost 9 bases and 6 bases respectively, with 11 bases between them. CDR1 is SGHNT and CDR2 is YYREEE in the germline V gene (reference sequence). This CDR3 reads CATRGGDTQYF. In DNA, the CDR3 is TGTGCCACCAGGGGCGGGGATACGCAGTATTTT.

The chain joins TRBV5-5 to TRBJ2-2, with TRBD1 identical over 7 bases. The germline V gene has CDR1 SGHKS and CDR2 YYEKEE (reference sequence). The junction had 10 bases not matched to a gene; V was cut back by 5 bases and J by 0 bases. This CDR3 spans 17 amino acids. In DNA, the CDR3 is TGTGCCAGCAGTCCTCCGGGACAGCACTCGAACACCGGGGAGCTGTTTTTT. Its translation: CASSPPGQHSNTGELFF. Full variable domain (rest looked up from reference TRBV5-5 and TRBJ2-2): DAGVTQSPTHLIKTRGQQVTLRCSPISGHKSVSWYQQVLGQGPQFIFQYYEKEERGRGNFPDRFSARQFPNYSSELNVNALLLGDSALYLCASSPPGQHSNTGELFFGEGSRLTVL.

The chain has TRBV11-2 and TRBJ1-6; D is unresolved. Per germline, CDR1 SGHAT and CDR2 FQNNGV. The V and J ends lost 1 base and 10 bases respectively, with 8 bases between them. CDR3 length: 13 residues. The CDR3 loop is CASSLVSESPLHF. For the CDR3, the DNA is TGTGCCAGCAGCTTAGTTAGCGAATCACCCCTCCACTTT.

DNA for the CDR3: TGTGCCACCAGGGAAGGTGGCAGGGCCTACGAGCAGTACTTC. Its translation is CATREGGRAYEQYF. This rearrangement joins TRBV21-1 to TRBJ2-7; the DNA was not compared with TRBD1, the D call given in the table. TRBV21-1 is shown as a pseudogene. The CDR3 length is 14 residues.

V and J are TRBV5-5 and TRBJ1-3, with a tentative D call TRBD1 (6 bases). The length of the CDR3 is 16 residues. Between the trimmed V and J ends, which lost 3 bases and 4 bases, there was a span of 17 bases. Germline CDR1 and CDR2: SGHKS and YYEKEE (reference sequence). The CDR3 sequence: CASSSLQGITGNTIYF. CDR3 DNA sequence: TGTGCCAGCAGCTCATTACAGGGCATCACCGGAAACACCATATATTTT.